The 25 T cell receptor beta chains below all came from one sample that was sequenced in a study of cytomegalovirus exposure and HLA in healthy donors. The table came from immunoSEQ multiplex PCR; TCRdb's copy has only in-frame clones and leaves some out. The table includes 97,000 or so clones, 87% detected once. Sequencing used PBMCs. The receptors stem from a man between 18 and 35 years old in good health and CMV-seropositive.

The CDR3 DNA is TGTGCCAGCTCACCAAATCAATCCCCGGGGGGCACAGATACGCAGTATTTT. Protein sequence: CASSPNQSPGGTDTQYF. The genes are TRBV18 and TRBJ2-3, with D perhaps TRBD2 (6 bases). The CDR3 runs 17 residues. Trimming took off 2 bases at V and 1 base at J, with 16 bases between the two ends. Germline CDR1 reads KGHSH; CDR2 reads LQKENI.

This chain uses TRBV6-5 with TRBJ2-1, with D perhaps TRBD2 (5 bases). V shed 9 bases and J shed 5 bases, with 8 bases lying between them. The germline gives CDR1 MNHEY, CDR2 SVGAGI. This CDR3 spans 11 amino acids. The DNA for the CDR3 is TGTGCCAGTGGAGGCCACAATGAGCAGTTCTTC. It yields the protein CASGGHNEQFF.

The rearrangement joins TRBV5-4 to TRBJ2-5; possible D gene TRBD2, 6 bases. The CDR3 spans 16 residues. Trimming took off 1 base at V and 5 bases at J, with 18 bases between the two ends. Germline lookup yields CDR1 SGHNT and CDR2 YYREEE (reference sequence). CDR3 sequence reads: CASSLTGGEDQETQYF. The CDR3 DNA follows: TGTGCCAGCAGCTTGACTGGAGGGGAGGATCAGGAGACCCAGTACTTC.

The chain uses TRBV5-4 and TRBJ1-1; D might be TRBD1 (6 bases). The CDR3 totals 14 residues. V was shortened by 0 bases and J by 8 bases, with 14 bases between the two germline ends. Germline V gene data show CDR1 as SGHNT and CDR2 as YYREEE (reference sequence). The CDR3 sequence is CASSLGDAGAEAFF. CDR3 nucleotides: TGTGCCAGCAGCTTGGGGGATGCAGGGGCCGAAGCTTTCTTT.

V is TRBV15 and J is TRBJ2-3; D remains ambiguous. The CDR3 consists of 14 residues. The germline V gene has CDR1 LNHNV and CDR2 YYDKDF (reference sequence). Deletions cut 2 bases from V and 4 bases from J, with 10 bases between. The CDR3 reads CATSRSITADTQYF. CDR3 bases: TGTGCCACCAGCAGATCCATAACGGCAGATACGCAGTATTTT. Variable domain in full (rest from reference TRBV15 and TRBJ2-3): DAMVIQNPRYQVTQFGKPVTLSCSQTLNHNVMYWYQQKSSQAPKLLFHYYDKDFNNEADTPDNFQSRRPNTSFCFLDIRSPGLGDTAMYLCATSRSITADTQYFGPGTRLTVL.

The chain couples TRBV6-5 to TRBJ2-7; 7 nucleotides line up with TRBD1. This CDR3 spans 15 amino acids. V lost 6 bases, J lost 5 bases, and 13 bases stayed unmatched. The germline gives CDR1 MNHEY, CDR2 SVGAGI. CDR3 residues: CASSRTPTGWDEQYF. CDR3 DNA sequence: TGTGCCAGCAGCCGGACTCCGACAGGGTGGGACGAGCAGTACTTC.

The chain links TRBV28 to TRBJ1-5; D is unclear. This CDR3 is built from 15 residues. Germline V CDR1 and CDR2: MDHEN, SYDVKM. Deletions cut 2 bases from V and 11 bases from J, with 19 bases between. The CDR3 loop is CASSLTGSRGLAQHF. The CDR3 DNA is TGTGCCAGCAGTTTAACCGGGAGTCGCGGTTTAGCCCAGCATTTT. Complete variable domain (other parts from reference TRBV28 and TRBJ1-5): DVKVTQSSRYLVKRTGEKVFLECVQDMDHENMFWYRQDPGLGLRLIYFSYDVKMKEKGDIPEGYSVSREKKERFSLILESASTNQTSMYLCASSLTGSRGLAQHFGDGTRLSIL.

The gene calls are TRBV27 and TRBJ2-2; tentative D call: TRBD1 (6 bases). Trimming removed 1 base from V and 3 bases from J, with 9 bases in between. CDR1 is MNHEY, CDR2 SMNVEV, per germline (reference sequence). The CDR3 loop spans 15 amino acids. The CDR3 reads CASSLYRVHTGELFF. In DNA form, the CDR3 reads TGTGCCAGCAGTTTATACAGGGTCCACACCGGGGAGCTGTTTTTT.

The chain recombines TRBV19 with TRBJ1-4; 10 bases map to TRBD1. Trimming removed 9 bases from V and 8 bases from J; junction bases left unmatched: 9. Germline CDR1 LNHDA, CDR2 SQIVND (reference sequence). The CDR3 loop spans 14 amino acids. The CDR3 reads CASQWDRGGEKLFF. In nucleotides, the CDR3 is TGTGCCAGCCAATGGGACAGGGGCGGCGAAAAACTGTTTTTT.

The chain carries TRBV19 and TRBJ1-4; D unclear. CDR1 and CDR2 (germline): LNHDA, SQIVND (reference sequence). Trimming took 7 bases from V and 4 from J, leaving 16 bases between them. This CDR3 spans 15 amino acids. CDR3: CASNGLGGFNEKLFF. CDR3 bases: TGTGCCAGTAATGGTCTTGGAGGGTTTAATGAAAAACTGTTTTTT.

This rearrangement joins TRBV5-4 to TRBJ2-7, with 13 bases lining up with TRBD2. This CDR3 comprises 16 residues. Germline V lookup: CDR1 SGHNT, CDR2 YYREEE (reference sequence). With 4 bases clipped from V and 5 bases from J, the junction kept 9 bases outside the gene matches. CDR3 bases: TGTGCCAGCAGCCGGACTAGCGGGAGAGAATCCCACGAGCAGTACTTC. Encoded protein: CASSRTSGRESHEQYF.

There are a few counts of this clone. This sequence joins TRBV2 and TRBJ2-1, with TRBD2 matching over 9 bases. Germline CDR1 SNHLY, CDR2 FYNNEI. The CDR3 has 15 residues. Germline trimming cut 3 bases from V and 7 bases from J; bases unmatched to any gene: 7. This CDR3 reads CASSDHSGSGNEQFF. The CDR3 DNA follows: TGTGCCAGCAGTGACCATAGCGGGAGTGGGAATGAGCAGTTCTTC. Filled out from reference TRBV2 and TRBJ2-1, the complete variable domain reads EPEVTQTPSHQVTQMGQEVILRCVPISNHLYFYWYRQILGQKVEFLVSFYNNEISEKSEIFDDQFSVERPDGSNFTLKIRSTKLEDSAMYFCASSDHSGSGNEQFFGPGTRLTVL.

This chain joins TRBV9 and TRBJ2-7; D is possibly TRBD1 (7 bases). Per the germline V gene, CDR1 is SGDLS and CDR2 is YYNGEE. The CDR3 loop spans 14 amino acids. V lost 3 bases and J lost 3, with 13 bases in between. In nucleotides, the CDR3 is TGTGCCAGCAGCGCCCAGGGGGGATACTACGAGCAGTACTTC. The encoded protein is CASSAQGGYYEQYF.

This clone was detected ten times or more. V gene TRBV15 combines with J gene TRBJ1-4; no firm D call. The CDR3 is 16 residues long. V lost 0 bases and J lost 3, with 11 bases in between. CDR1 LNHNV and CDR2 YYDKDF come from the germline V gene (reference sequence). The CDR3 sequence is CATSRDRAAANEKLFF. The CDR3 DNA follows: TGTGCCACCAGCAGAGATAGGGCAGCGGCTAATGAAAAACTGTTTTTT.

This chain uses TRBV29-1 with TRBJ2-7; TRBD2 aligns across 16 bases. This CDR3 is 15 amino acids long. Trimming took 6 bases from V and 5 from J; bases not matched to a gene: 7. The germline V gene has CDR1 SQVTM and CDR2 ANQGSEA. CDR3 in amino acids: CSVHGTSGRDNEQYF. The CDR3 region has the DNA TGCAGCGTCCACGGGACTAGCGGGAGGGACAACGAGCAGTACTTC.

V usage is TRBV29-1 and J usage is TRBJ1-4; D gene ambiguous. The CDR3 totals 13 residues. Trimming shortened V by 3 bases and J by 6 bases, and 11 bases separated the two germline ends. Germline V lookup: CDR1 SQVTM, CDR2 ANQGSEA. The CDR3 is CSVDEGRDEKLFF. CDR3 coding DNA: TGCAGCGTTGACGAGGGTAGGGATGAAAAACTGTTTTTT.

The chain recombines TRBV5-1 with TRBJ2-1; 11 bases are a match to TRBD2. In germline, CDR1 is SGHRS, CDR2 YFSETQ. The CDR3 length is 21 residues. Trimming took 2 bases from V and 4 from J; bases not matched to a gene: 20. Here the CDR3 reads CASSFITSNVRSGRVYNEQFF. The CDR3 DNA reads as TGCGCCAGCAGCTTCATTACTTCCAACGTCCGTAGCGGGAGGGTATACAATGAGCAGTTCTTC. Using reference TRBV5-1 and TRBJ2-1 for the parts outside the CDR3, the full variable domain is KAGVTQTPRYLIKTRGQQVTLSCSPISGHRSVSWYQQTPGQGLQFLFEYFSETQRNKGNFPGRFSGRQFSNSRSEMNVSTLELGDSALYLCASSFITSNVRSGRVYNEQFFGPGTRLTVL.

The chain links TRBV7-2 to TRBJ2-7; 9 bases map to TRBD2. Germline V gene sequence: CDR1 SGHTA, CDR2 FQGNSA. The CDR3 extends over 14 amino acids. Germline trimming cut 3 bases from V and 4 bases from J; bases unmatched to any gene: 4. The DNA for the CDR3 is TGTGCCAGCAGCTTTAGCGGGAGAGTTTACGAGCAGTACTTC. Translated, it gives CASSFSGRVYEQYF.

The genes are TRBV7-8 and TRBJ2-1, with 9 nucleotides matching TRBD2. CDR3 size: 13 residues. The germline CDR1 and CDR2 sequences are SGHVS and FQNEAQ. Trimming at V came to 5 bases and at J to 6 bases, leaving 2 bases not matched to a gene. CDR3 loop: CASSRGGGNEQFF. CDR3 nucleotides: TGTGCCAGCAGCCGCGGGGGGGGCAATGAGCAGTTCTTC.

This chain connects TRBV5-1 to TRBJ2-5, with 13 bases matching TRBD2. The CDR3 totals 16 residues. The ends lost 2 bases at V and 2 bases at J; junction bases unmatched: 3. From germline, CDR1 is SGHRS and CDR2 YFSETQ. CDR3 amino acids: CASSFQLAGGQETQYF. In nucleotides, the CDR3 is TGCGCCAGCAGCTTCCAACTAGCGGGGGGGCAAGAGACCCAGTACTTC.

V usage is TRBV19 and J usage is TRBJ2-7; TRBD1 aligns across 7 bases. Per the germline V gene, CDR1 is LNHDA and CDR2 is SQIVND (reference sequence). After removal of 3 bases from V and 6 bases from J, the junction contained 5 bases not matched to a gene. The CDR3 contains 13 residues. CDR3 coding DNA: TGTGCCAGTAGTATGGGACAGTTCCCCGAGCAGTACTTC. Translating gives CASSMGQFPEQYF.

In this sample, this clone turned up a few times. The chain uses TRBV19 and TRBJ2-7, with no clear D. Germline CDR1 LNHDA, CDR2 SQIVND (reference sequence). This CDR3 has 13 residues. V was shortened by 1 base and J by 6 bases, with 10 bases between the two germline ends. The CDR3 sequence: CASSIGVGVEQYF. For the CDR3, the DNA is TGTGCCAGTAGTATAGGAGTGGGCGTCGAGCAGTACTTC.

This clone was counted once. V usage is TRBV15 and J usage is TRBJ2-3; maybe TRBD2 (5 bases). The length of the CDR3 is 12 residues. V was pared by 5 bases and J by 3 bases, with 6 bases between. CDR1 is LNHNV, CDR2 YYDKDF, per germline (reference sequence). The CDR3 spells CATSRGTDTQYF. CDR3 nucleotides: TGTGCCACCAGCCGGGGAACAGATACGCAGTATTTT.

This chain links TRBV9 with TRBJ1-4, with 7 bases that match TRBD1. V was clipped by 1 base and J by 2 bases; unmatched bases: 5. CDR3 size: 16 residues. Looked up from germline, CDR1 is SGDLS and CDR2 is YYNGEE. The CDR3 here is CASSVTGQPTNEKLFF. DNA of the CDR3: TGTGCCAGCAGCGTAACGGGACAGCCTACTAATGAAAAACTGTTTTTT.

The chain employs TRBV4-1 and TRBJ2-7; TRBD1 matches 7 bases. The V and J ends lost 7 bases and 2 bases, in that order; junction bases with no gene match: 17. The CDR3 length is 17 residues. CDR1 and CDR2 from the germline V gene are MGHRA and YSYEKL. CDR3 protein: CASTPGGGGRGTYEQYF. Written as DNA, the CDR3 is TGCGCCAGCACCCCAGGGGGTGGGGGCAGGGGGACCTACGAGCAGTACTTC.